What follows describes a single T cell receptor (beta chain). The antigen is unknown. The entry originates in a study of CXCR3-negative and CXCR3-positive naive CD8 T cells. Looking at the study overall: Close to 135 million TRB reads were obtained in total, which works out to about 1.5 +/- 0.3 million per library. General study findings and limits: Comparably high diversity was seen in both naive subsets, and much lower diversity in memory CD8+ cells. CXCR3-positive naive cells carried more hydrophobic TRB CDR3s than CXCR3-negative naive cells did.

The CDR3 is 13 residues long. Germline lookup yields CDR1 SQVTM and CDR2 ANQGSEA. The sorting of each CD8+ T cell subset was done in triplicate, at roughly 300,000 cells each. Via 5' RACE with UMI labels, TRB cDNA libraries were prepared. TCRdb reprocessed the 5' RACE reads and stores each CDR3 protein as one record, lacking DNA. The listing contains tens of thousands of distinct CDR3 sequences. The receptor was derived from a human donor in good health. Some clones in this sample may be carry-over from other donors' samples. Sequenced: naive CXCR3+ CD8+ T cells from blood. Sample subset: CD45RO-CCR7+CD27+CD95- naive CD8+ T cells expressing CXCR3 (TNR3+). The chain combines TRBV29-1 with TRBJ2-5; as DNA is missing, the TRBD1 call by TCRdb cannot be tested. CDR3 amino acids: CSVPGVVQETQYF.